One and the same sample provided the 7 T cell receptor beta chains below, sequenced in a study of Graves' ophthalmopathy and Graves' hyperthyroidism. Amplified material comprised TCR beta CDR3 regions derived from RNA transcripts. Second-round multiplex PCR came after first-round RT-PCR with HTBI primers. TCRdb independently ran MiXCR on the multiplex PCR reads; one entry per CDR3 protein. The table lists about 400,000 distinct CDR3 sequences, roughly 21% of them singletons, with roughly 3% in the top ten. Material for sequencing was peripheral blood. All receptors come from a woman between 18 and 30 years old with stable Graves' hyperthyroidism.

This clonotype was seen ten or more times. V is TRBV4-1 and J is TRBJ2-7, with 14 nucleotides matching TRBD2. This CDR3 spans 20 amino acids. V dropped 1 base and J dropped 0; count of bases not matched to a gene: 11. CDR1 and CDR2 (germline): MGHRA, YSYEKL. The CDR3 sequence: CASSQAPGLAGAPRSYEQYF. Here the CDR3 DNA reads TGCGCCAGCAGCCAAGCGCCGGGACTAGCGGGAGCCCCTCGCTCCTACGAGCAGTACTTC.

This clonotype was found a few times. The chain employs TRBV18 and TRBJ2-7, with D possibly being TRBD2 (6 bases). With 6 bases removed from V and 2 bases from J, the gap between germline ends came to 14 bases. This CDR3 contains 14 residues. The germline gives CDR1 KGHSH, CDR2 LQKENI. In DNA, the CDR3 is TGTGCCAGCTCCTCAACGACGGGGGCCTACGAGCAGTACTTC. Translation gives CASSSTTGAYEQYF.

J is TRBJ1-5 and V is TRBV6-1; maybe TRBD1 (5 bases). CDR3 length equals 15 residues. Germline V gene data show CDR1 as MNHNS and CDR2 as SASEGT. The ends were cut back, 2 bases at V and 3 bases at J, with 11 bases in the middle. CDR3 loop: CASSETQGTNQPQHF. CDR3 bases: TGTGCCAGCAGTGAAACCCAGGGTACCAATCAGCCCCAGCATTTT.

This clonotype appeared many times. The chain uses TRBV6-5 and TRBJ2-7; the D gene is possibly TRBD1 (6 bases). CDR1 and CDR2 (germline): MNHEY, SVGAGI. There are 14 residues in the CDR3. V was clipped by 7 bases and J by 2 bases, with 15 bases between them. The CDR3 reads CASKTQGSPYEQYF. DNA of the CDR3: TGTGCCAGCAAGACCCAGGGGTCCCCCTACGAGCAGTACTTC.

In this sample, this clonotype turned up many times. In DNA form, the CDR3 reads TGCAGCGTCGACAGGGCCCAAGAGACCCAGTACTTC. The encoded protein is CSVDRAQETQYF. The chain recombines TRBV29-1 with TRBJ2-5, with 7 bases identical to TRBD1. Germline CDR1 is SQVTM and CDR2 is ANQGSEA. The CDR3 has 12 amino acids. V lost 6 bases to trimming and J lost 1 base; unmatched junction nucleotides: 2.

This clonotype appeared many times. CDR3 protein: CASSYSEAYGYTF. The CDR3 DNA is TGTGCCAGCAGTTACTCGGAAGCTTATGGCTACACCTTC. The chain carries TRBV6-2 or TRBV6-3 and TRBJ1-2; D unresolved. Germline V lookup: CDR1 MNHEY, CDR2 SVGEGT. Trimming took 0 bases from V and 5 from J, leaving 7 bases between them. CDR3 size: 13 residues.

This clonotype was seen many times. This chain uses TRBV30 with TRBJ1-2, with D possibly matching TRBD1 (6 bases). Germline CDR1 is GTSNPN and CDR2 is SVGIG (reference sequence). The CDR3 extends over 15 amino acids. V was shortened by 0 bases and J by 3 bases, with 14 bases between the two germline ends. CDR3 amino acids: CAWSVQGVRYYGYTF. DNA of the CDR3: TGTGCCTGGAGTGTACAGGGCGTACGCTACTATGGCTACACCTTC.